This paragraph covers one T cell receptor (beta chain) sequence. CDR1 and CDR2 (germline): DFQATT, SNEGSKA (reference sequence). With 5 bases removed from V and 5 bases from J, the gap between germline ends came to 19 bases. The CDR3 spans 15 residues. This record comes from a study of blood T cells in healthy people across ages. Alongside a J-beta primer mix, a sample-barcoded 5' primer served in a second PCR lasting about 7 to 11 cycles. TCRdb analysed the 5' RACE reads with MiXCR anew, one entry per CDR3 protein. The repertoire consists of approximately 1.5 million distinct CDR3 sequences, with roughly a third occurring once and the leading ten covering about 11%.

The sequenced sample was blood. V gene TRBV20-1 combines with J gene TRBJ2-1; D is perhaps TRBD1 (5 bases). This sequence was found in a woman aged 25 to 39 in good health. As DNA, the CDR3 is TGCAGTGCTCCCTCTACAGGCGATGAAAACAATGAGCAGTTCTTC. This codes for CSAPSTGDENNEQFF.